The rows below give T cell receptor beta chains drawn from one sample of a study of regulatory dendritic cells for organ transplantation. Profiled with immunoSEQ multiplex PCR; TCRdb holds only in-frame clones, not every one. The data show 30,000 to 45,000 clones, with approximately 90% seen just once and over 0.1% held by the top ten. The sequencing input was naive CD8+ T cells from blood. The receptors stem from a human donor in good health. The CDR3 runs from the conserved cysteine through the conserved F or W. A D gene is named only where the DNA matches it firmly.

V: TRBV7-9
D: -
CDR3: CASSSPGQGGEQYF

V: TRBV30
D: -
CDR3: CAWSVDSNQPQHF

V: TRBV7-9
D: -
CDR3: CASSFPGRVHGYTF

V: TRBV9
D: TRBD1
CDR3: CASSVEVEHRGNEQFF

V: TRBV7-9
D: TRBD2
CDR3: CASSRAQGREDEQFF

V: TRBV2
D: -
CDR3: CASIVTGTWRNPYEQYF

V: TRBV5-4
D: -
CDR3: CASSLRGSTYGYTF

V: TRBV6-1
D: -
CDR3: CASSERISKNYGYTF

V: TRBV7-2
D: TRBD2
CDR3: CASSLADGYSGGPYEQYF

V: TRBV7-6
D: -
CDR3: CASSTRPDMNTEAFF

V: TRBV21-1
D: -
CDR3: CASSKGPQANYGYTF

V: TRBV27
D: -
CDR3: CATVDRQETQYF

V: TRBV4-3
D: TRBD1
CDR3: CASSRLTGATGELFF

V: TRBV7-9
D: TRBD2
CDR3: CASTREGGEQYF

V: TRBV7-3
D: TRBD2
CDR3: CASSPSGGARDTQYF

V: TRBV4-3
D: -
CDR3: CASSQDGGPGRSSYEQYF

V: TRBV7-9
D: TRBD1
CDR3: CASSFPGTGVDGANVLTF

V: TRBV9
D: -
CDR3: CASSADLAAGETQYF

V: TRBV7-3
D: TRBD1
CDR3: CASSSEVGTGEFLAKNIQYF

V: TRBV9
D: TRBD2
CDR3: CASSVKAGVEHSYNEQFF

V: TRBV5-4
D: -
CDR3: CASSLLGPYEQYF

V: TRBV25-1
D: -
CDR3: CASLEGGSYEQYF

V: TRBV27
D: -
CDR3: CASTSGPDTQYF

V: TRBV4-2
D: -
CDR3: CASSQDIGGQFF

V: TRBV6-1
D: TRBD1
CDR3: CASRDRGRQETQYF

V: TRBV4-2
D: -
CDR3: CASSLAGASTEAFF

V: TRBV27
D: TRBD1
CDR3: CASSPRGRTGEAGYTF

V: TRBV7-9
D: -
CDR3: CASSPAMSRRYGYTF

V: TRBV15
D: TRBD2
CDR3: CATSRGLAGSYEQYF

V: TRBV4-2
D: -
CDR3: CASSQGRNTEAFF

V: TRBV6-5
D: -
CDR3: CASSYSSGHTYEQYF

V: TRBV29-1
D: -
CDR3: CSARVGNFYEQYF